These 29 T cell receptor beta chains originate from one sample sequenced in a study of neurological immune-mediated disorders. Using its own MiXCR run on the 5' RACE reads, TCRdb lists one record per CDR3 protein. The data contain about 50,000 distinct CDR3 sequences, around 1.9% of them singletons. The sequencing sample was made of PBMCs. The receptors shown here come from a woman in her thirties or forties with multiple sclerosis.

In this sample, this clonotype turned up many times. CDR3 sequence reads: CASSRRGWAFVGTDTQYF. The CDR3 nucleotides are TGTGCCAGCAGCCGACGAGGTTGGGCATTCGTGGGCACAGATACGCAGTATTTT. The chain employs TRBV9 and TRBJ2-3; D gene unclear. Trimming left V 4 bases short and J 1 base short, with 22 bases between. This CDR3 comprises 18 residues. Germline lookup yields CDR1 SGDLS and CDR2 YYNGEE.

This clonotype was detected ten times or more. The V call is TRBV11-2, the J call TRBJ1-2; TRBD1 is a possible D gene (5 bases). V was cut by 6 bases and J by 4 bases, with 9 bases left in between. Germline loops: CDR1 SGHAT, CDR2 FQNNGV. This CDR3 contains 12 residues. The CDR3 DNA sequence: TGTGCCAGCAGATCCGACAGCTATGGCTACACCTTC. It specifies CASRSDSYGYTF.

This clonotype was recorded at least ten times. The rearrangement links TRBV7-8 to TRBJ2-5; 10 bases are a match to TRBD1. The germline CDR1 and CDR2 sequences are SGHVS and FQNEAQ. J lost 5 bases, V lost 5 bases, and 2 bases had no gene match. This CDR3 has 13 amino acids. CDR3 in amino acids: CASSAGQGETQYF. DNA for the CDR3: TGTGCCAGCAGCGCGGGACAGGGGGAGACCCAGTACTTC.

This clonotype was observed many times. This CDR3 is CASSFFGGGGNIQYF. The DNA for the CDR3 is TGTGCCAGCAGCTTTTTTGGGGGCGGGGGAAACATTCAGTACTTC. V usage is TRBV2 and J usage is TRBJ2-4; weak D call: TRBD2 (7 bases). V lost 6 bases and J 6 bases, leaving 18 bases between the germline ends. The CDR3 has 15 residues. Germline CDR1 and CDR2: SNHLY and FYNNEI. The complete variable domain, with remaining parts taken from reference TRBV2 and TRBJ2-4, reads EPEVTQTPSHQVTQMGQEVILRCVPISNHLYFYWYRQILGQKVEFLVSFYNNEISEKSEIFDDQFSVERPDGSNFTLKIRSTKLEDSAMYFCASSFFGGGGNIQYFGAGTRLSVL.

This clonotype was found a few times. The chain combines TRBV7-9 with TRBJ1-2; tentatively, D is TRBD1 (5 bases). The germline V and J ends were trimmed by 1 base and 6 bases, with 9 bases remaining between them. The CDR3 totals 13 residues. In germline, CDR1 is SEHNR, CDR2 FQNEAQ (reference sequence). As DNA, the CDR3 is TGTGCCAGCAGCTTAGTAACAGGAAATGGCTACACCTTC. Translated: CASSLVTGNGYTF.

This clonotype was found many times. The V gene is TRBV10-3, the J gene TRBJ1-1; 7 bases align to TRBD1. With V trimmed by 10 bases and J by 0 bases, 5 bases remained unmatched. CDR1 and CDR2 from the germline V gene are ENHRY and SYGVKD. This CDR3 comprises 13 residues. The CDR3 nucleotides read TGTGCCACCCGGGACAGTTTGAACACTGAAGCTTTCTTT. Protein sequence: CATRDSLNTEAFF.

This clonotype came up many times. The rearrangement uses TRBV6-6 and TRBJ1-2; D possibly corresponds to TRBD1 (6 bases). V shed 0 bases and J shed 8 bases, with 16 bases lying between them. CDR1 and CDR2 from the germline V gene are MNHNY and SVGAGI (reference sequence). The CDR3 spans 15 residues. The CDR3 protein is CASSYSHVGASGYTF. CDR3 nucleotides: TGTGCCAGCAGTTACTCGCATGTGGGGGCAAGCGGCTACACCTTC.

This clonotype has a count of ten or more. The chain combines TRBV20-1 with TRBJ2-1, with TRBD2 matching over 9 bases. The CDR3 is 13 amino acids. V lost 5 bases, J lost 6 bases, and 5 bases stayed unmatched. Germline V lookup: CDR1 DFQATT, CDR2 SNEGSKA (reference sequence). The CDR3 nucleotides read TGCAGTGCTCAGCGGGGGGTCGTCAATGAGCAGTTCTTC. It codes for CSAQRGVVNEQFF.

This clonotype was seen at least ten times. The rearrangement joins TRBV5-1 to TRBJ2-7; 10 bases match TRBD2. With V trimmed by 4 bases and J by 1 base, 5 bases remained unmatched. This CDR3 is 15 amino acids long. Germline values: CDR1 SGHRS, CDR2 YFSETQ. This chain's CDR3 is CASSRGLATSYEQYF. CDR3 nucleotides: TGCGCCAGCAGCAGGGGACTAGCGACGTCCTACGAGCAGTACTTC.

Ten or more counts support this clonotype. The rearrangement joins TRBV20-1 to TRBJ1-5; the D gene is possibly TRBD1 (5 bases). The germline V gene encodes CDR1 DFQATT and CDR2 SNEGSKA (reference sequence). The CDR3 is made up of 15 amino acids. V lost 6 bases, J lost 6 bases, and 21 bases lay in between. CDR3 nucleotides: TGCAGTGCCTTATATGCGGGAGGGGATCGTCAGCCCCAGCATTTT. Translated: CSALYAGGDRQPQHF.

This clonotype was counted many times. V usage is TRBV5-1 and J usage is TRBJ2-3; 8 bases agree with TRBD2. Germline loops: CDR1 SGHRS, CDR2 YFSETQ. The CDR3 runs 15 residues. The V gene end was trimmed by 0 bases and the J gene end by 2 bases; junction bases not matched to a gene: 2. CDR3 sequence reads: CASSLGAGDTDTQYF. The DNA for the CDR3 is TGCGCCAGCAGCTTGGGAGCGGGGGACACAGATACGCAGTATTTT. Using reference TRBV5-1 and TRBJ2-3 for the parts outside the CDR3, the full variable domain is KAGVTQTPRYLIKTRGQQVTLSCSPISGHRSVSWYQQTPGQGLQFLFEYFSETQRNKGNFPGRFSGRQFSNSRSEMNVSTLELGDSALYLCASSLGAGDTDTQYFGPGTRLTVL.

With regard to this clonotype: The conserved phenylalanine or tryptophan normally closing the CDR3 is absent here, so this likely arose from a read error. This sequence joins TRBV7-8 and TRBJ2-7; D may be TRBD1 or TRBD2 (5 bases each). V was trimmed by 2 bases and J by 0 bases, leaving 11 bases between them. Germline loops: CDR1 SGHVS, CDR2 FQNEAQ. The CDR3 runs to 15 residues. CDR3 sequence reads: CASSLMYGTSYEQYN. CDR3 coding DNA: TGTGCCAGCAGCTTAATGTACGGGACCTCCTACGAGCAGTACAAC.

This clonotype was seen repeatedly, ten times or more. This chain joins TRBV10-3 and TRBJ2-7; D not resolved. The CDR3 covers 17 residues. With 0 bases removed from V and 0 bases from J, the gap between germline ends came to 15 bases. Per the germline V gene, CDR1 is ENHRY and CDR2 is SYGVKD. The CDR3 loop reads CAISESTWADASYEQYF. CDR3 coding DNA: TGTGCCATCAGTGAGTCGACATGGGCGGATGCCTCCTACGAGCAGTACTTC.

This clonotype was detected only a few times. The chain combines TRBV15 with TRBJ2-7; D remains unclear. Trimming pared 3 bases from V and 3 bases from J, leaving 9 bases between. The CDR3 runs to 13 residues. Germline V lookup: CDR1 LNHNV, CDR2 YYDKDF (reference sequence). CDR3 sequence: CATSRESSYEQYF. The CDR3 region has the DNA TGTGCCACCAGCAGGGAGAGTAGCTACGAGCAGTACTTC.

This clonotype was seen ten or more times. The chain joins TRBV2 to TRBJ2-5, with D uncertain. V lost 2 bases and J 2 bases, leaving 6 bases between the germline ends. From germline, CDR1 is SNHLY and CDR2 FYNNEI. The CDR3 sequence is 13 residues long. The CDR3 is CASSEQRQETQYF. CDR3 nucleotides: TGTGCCAGCAGTGAACAGCGACAAGAGACCCAGTACTTC. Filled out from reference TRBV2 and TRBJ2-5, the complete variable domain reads EPEVTQTPSHQVTQMGQEVILRCVPISNHLYFYWYRQILGQKVEFLVSFYNNEISEKSEIFDDQFSVERPDGSNFTLKIRSTKLEDSAMYFCASSEQRQETQYFGPGTRLLVL.

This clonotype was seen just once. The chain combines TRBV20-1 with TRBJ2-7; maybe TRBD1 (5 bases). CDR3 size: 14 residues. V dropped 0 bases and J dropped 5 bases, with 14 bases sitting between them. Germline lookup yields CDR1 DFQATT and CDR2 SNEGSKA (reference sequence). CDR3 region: CSAREGLSLHEQYF. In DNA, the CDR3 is TGCAGTGCTAGAGAGGGGCTCTCTCTCCACGAGCAGTACTTC.

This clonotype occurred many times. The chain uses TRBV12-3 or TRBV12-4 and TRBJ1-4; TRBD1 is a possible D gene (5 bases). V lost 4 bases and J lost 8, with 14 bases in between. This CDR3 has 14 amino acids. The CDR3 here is CASSSDMPWEKLFF. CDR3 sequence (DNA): TGTGCCAGCAGTTCGGACATGCCCTGGGAAAAACTGTTTTTT.

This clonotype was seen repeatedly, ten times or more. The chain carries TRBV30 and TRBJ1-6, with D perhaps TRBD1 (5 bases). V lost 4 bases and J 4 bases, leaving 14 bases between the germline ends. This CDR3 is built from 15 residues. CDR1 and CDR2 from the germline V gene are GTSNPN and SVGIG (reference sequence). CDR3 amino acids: CAWTPRGVYNSPLHF. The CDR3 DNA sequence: TGTGCCTGGACCCCCCGGGGCGTGTATAATTCACCCCTCCACTTT. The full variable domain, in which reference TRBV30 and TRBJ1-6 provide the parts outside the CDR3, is SQTIHQWPATLVQPVGSPLSLECTVEGTSNPNLYWYRQAAGRGLQLLFYSVGIGQISSEVPQNLSASRPQDRQFILSSKKLLLSDSGFYLCAWTPRGVYNSPLHFGNGTRLTVT.

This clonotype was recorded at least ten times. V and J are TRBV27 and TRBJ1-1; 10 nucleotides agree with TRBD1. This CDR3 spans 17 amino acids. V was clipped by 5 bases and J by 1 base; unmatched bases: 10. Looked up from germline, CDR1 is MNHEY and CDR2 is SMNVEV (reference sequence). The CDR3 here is CASSADRGRMGNTEAFF. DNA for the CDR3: TGTGCCAGCAGTGCCGACAGGGGGCGAATGGGGAACACTGAAGCTTTCTTT.

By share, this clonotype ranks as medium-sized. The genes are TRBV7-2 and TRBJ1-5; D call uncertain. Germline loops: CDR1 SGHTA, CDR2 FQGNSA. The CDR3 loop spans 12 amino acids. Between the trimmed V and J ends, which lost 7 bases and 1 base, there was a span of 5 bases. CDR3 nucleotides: TGTGCCAGCACCACAAGCAATCAGCCCCAGCATTTT. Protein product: CASTTSNQPQHF.

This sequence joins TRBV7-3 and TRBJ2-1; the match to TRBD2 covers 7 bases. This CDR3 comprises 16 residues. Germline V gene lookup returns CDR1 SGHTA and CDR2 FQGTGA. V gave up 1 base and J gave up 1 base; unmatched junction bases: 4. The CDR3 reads CASSLRWGGSYNEQFF. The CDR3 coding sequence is TGTGCCAGCAGCTTAAGGTGGGGGGGGTCCTACAATGAGCAGTTCTTC.

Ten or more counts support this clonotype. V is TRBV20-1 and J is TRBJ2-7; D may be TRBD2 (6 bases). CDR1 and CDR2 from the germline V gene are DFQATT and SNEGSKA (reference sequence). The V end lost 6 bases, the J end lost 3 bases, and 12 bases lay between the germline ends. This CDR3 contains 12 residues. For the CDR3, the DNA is TGCAGTGCGAGACTAGACAGCTACGAGCAGTACTTC. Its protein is CSARLDSYEQYF.

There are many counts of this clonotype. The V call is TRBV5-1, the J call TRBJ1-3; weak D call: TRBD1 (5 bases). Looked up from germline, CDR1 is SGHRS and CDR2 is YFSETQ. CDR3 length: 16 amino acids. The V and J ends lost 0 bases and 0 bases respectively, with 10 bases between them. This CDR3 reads CASSLGQRNSGNTIYF. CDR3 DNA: TGCGCCAGCAGCTTGGGACAGCGTAACTCTGGAAACACCATATATTTT. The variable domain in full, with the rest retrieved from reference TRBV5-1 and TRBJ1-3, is KAGVTQTPRYLIKTRGQQVTLSCSPISGHRSVSWYQQTPGQGLQFLFEYFSETQRNKGNFPGRFSGRQFSNSRSEMNVSTLELGDSALYLCASSLGQRNSGNTIYFGEGSWLTVV.

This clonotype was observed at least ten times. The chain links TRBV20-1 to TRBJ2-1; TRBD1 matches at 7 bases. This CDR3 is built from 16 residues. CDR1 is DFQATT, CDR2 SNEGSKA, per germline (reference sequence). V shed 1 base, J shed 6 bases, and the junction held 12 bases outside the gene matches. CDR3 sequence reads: CSARVPPSTGLNEQFF. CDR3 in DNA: TGCAGTGCTAGAGTGCCCCCTTCGACAGGGCTCAATGAGCAGTTCTTC.

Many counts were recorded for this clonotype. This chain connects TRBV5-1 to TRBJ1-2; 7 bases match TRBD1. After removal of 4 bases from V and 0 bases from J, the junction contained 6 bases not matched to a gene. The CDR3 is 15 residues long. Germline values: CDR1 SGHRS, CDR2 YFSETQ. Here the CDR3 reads CASSPGTVSNYGYTF. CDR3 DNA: TGCGCCAGCAGCCCGGGGACAGTTTCTAACTATGGCTACACCTTC.

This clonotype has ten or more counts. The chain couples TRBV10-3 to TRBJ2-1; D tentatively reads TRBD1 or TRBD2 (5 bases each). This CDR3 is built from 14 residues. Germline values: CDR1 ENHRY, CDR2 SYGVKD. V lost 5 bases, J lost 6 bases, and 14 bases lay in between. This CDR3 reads CAISFSGGINEQFF. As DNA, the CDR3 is TGTGCCATCAGTTTCAGTGGGGGAATCAATGAGCAGTTCTTC.

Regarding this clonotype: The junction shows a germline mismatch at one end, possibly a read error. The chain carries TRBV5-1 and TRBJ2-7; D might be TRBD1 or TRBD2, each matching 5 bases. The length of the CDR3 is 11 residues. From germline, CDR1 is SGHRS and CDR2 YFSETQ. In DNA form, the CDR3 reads TGCGCCAGCAGCCTAGGGGACGAGAAGTACTTC. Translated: CASSLGDEKYF.

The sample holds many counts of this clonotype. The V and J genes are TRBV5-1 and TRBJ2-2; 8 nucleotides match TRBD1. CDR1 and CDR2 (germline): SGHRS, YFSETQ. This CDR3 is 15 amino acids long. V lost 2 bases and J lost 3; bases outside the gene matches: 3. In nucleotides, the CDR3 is TGCGCCAGCAGCTTCACAGGGGGTGACACCGGGGAGCTGTTTTTT. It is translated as CASSFTGGDTGELFF.

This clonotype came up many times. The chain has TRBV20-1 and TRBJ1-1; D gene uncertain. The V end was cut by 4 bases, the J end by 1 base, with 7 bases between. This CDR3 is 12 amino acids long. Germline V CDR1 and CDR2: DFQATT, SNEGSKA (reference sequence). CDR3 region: CSAKQPNTEAFF. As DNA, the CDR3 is TGCAGTGCTAAACAGCCGAACACTGAAGCTTTCTTT.